This entry concerns a single TCR beta chain. Its antigen remains unknown. Sequencing of cultured CD4+ T cell DNA used the Oncomine TCR Beta short-read assay. TCRdb independently ran MiXCR on the PCR reads; one entry per CDR3 protein. In the table there are 7,500 to 8,500 distinct CDR3 sequences, about 55% of which are singletons. Germline values: CDR1 ENHRY, CDR2 SYGVKD. This CDR3 comprises 16 residues. Between the trimmed V and J ends, which lost 0 bases and 4 bases, there was a span of 14 bases. The data belong to a study of vaccination and CD4 T cells after COVID-19. Treatment noted: roughly 10-day PBMC culture with coronavirus spike peptide pools or control peptides (ViraFEST assay).

The chain links TRBV10-3 to TRBJ2-3; D unresolved. This receptor was obtained from a human donor who had recovered from COVID-19. Sequencing was performed on CD4+ T cells from blood, cultured in vitro. The DNA of the CDR3 is TGTGCCATCAGTGAGTCGAGGTTAAACGGGTCAGATACGCAGTATTTT. Translating gives CAISESRLNGSDTQYF.